Presented here are 2 T cell receptor beta chains from one specimen sequenced in a study of tumor-infiltrating lymphocytes in primary liver carcinoma. The investigators made TCR beta cDNA from around 540 ng total RNA, using a constant-region primer. Researchers made the TCR beta libraries by running three nested multiplex PCR rounds with slightly modified ARM-PCR. Amplification in the first two PCR rounds was performed using TRBV1-TRBV30 forward primers and a C-beta reverse primer for 10 cycles each. TCRdb re-analysed the multiplex PCR reads in MiXCR, keeping a single row per CDR3 protein. The repertoire has fewer than 400,000 distinct CDR3 sequences, roughly 60% of them found once; the top ten carry about a sixth. Unsorted whole blood supplied the RNA, and germline DNA was extracted too. The sequenced material came from peripheral blood. These receptors were collected from a woman aged 30 to 39 with primary liver carcinoma and hepatitis B virus infection.

As to this clonotype: An end of the junction differs from the germline gene, which may be a read error. This rearrangement joins TRBV14 to TRBJ1-2; 9 bases agree with TRBD1. CDR3 length: 15 residues. Germline CDR1 reads SGHDN; CDR2 reads FVKESK. CDR3 coding DNA: TGTGCCAACAGCCCGCGGGACAGGGTAAGGAATGGCTACACCTTC. The encoded protein is CANSPRDRVRNGYTF. The full variable domain, completed using reference TRBV14 and TRBJ1-2, is EAGVTQFPSHSVIEKGQTVTLRCDPISGHDNLYWYRRVMGKEIKFLLHFVKESKQDESGMPNNRFLAERTGGTYSTLKVQPAELEDSGVYFCANSPRDRVRNGYTFGSGTRLTVV.

This clonotype appeared a single time. The chain couples TRBV6-5 to TRBJ1-1; 9 bases match TRBD1. This CDR3 contains 14 residues. J was trimmed by 9 bases and V by 7 bases; bases with no gene match: 12. The germline CDR1 and CDR2 sequences are MNHEY and SVGAGI. The CDR3 is CASNTDRGSLKAFF. CDR3 DNA: TGTGCCAGCAATACGGACAGGGGTTCGCTTAAAGCTTTCTTT.